The rows below give T cell receptor beta chains drawn from one sample of a study of T cell responses to AZD1222 COVID-19 vaccine. The repertoire was sequenced with immunoSEQ multiplex PCR; TCRdb's copy has only in-frame clones and lacks some. Of 150,000 to 200,000 clones listed, 90% to 95% are singletons. The sequenced sample was peripheral blood, obtained on day 0 of AZD1222 vaccination. The receptors shown here come from an adult in good health. CDR3s include the opening cysteine and the closing phenylalanine or tryptophan. The D gene is left open where the match is weak. Clone size is shown for a subset of rows, as once, few, many or a class of expanded clone.

TRBJ2-7 | . | . | TRBV4-1 | CASSQVPGRQYEQYF | TGCGCCAGCAGCCAAGTTCCGGGACGTCAATACGAGCAGTACTTC
TRBJ2-7 | . | . | TRBV6-2/TRBV6-3 | CASSYGWRETYEQYF | TGTGCCAGCAGTTACGGGTGGCGGGAAACCTACGAGCAGTACTTC
TRBJ1-5 | . | TRBD1 | TRBV5-8 | CASSIQGASNQPQHF | TGTGCCAGCAGCATACAGGGGGCTAGCAATCAGCCCCAGCATTTT
TRBJ2-7 | . | TRBD1 | TRBV5-6 | CASRRAGTGATYEQYF | TGTGCCAGCAGACGTGCCGGGACAGGAGCCACCTACGAGCAGTACTTC
TRBJ2-1 | few | . | TRBV6-5 | CASTFDFGSNEQFF | TGTGCCAGCACTTTTGATTTTGGGTCGAATGAGCAGTTCTTC
TRBJ1-3 | . | . | TRBV27 | CASSYRWPPNTIYF | TGTGCCAGCAGTTATAGGTGGCCCCCCAACACCATATATTTT
TRBJ1-1 | . | . | TRBV19 | CASSISGVWTEAFF | TGTGCCAGTAGTATATCTGGGGTGTGGACTGAAGCTTTCTTT
TRBJ1-5 | . | . | TRBV30 | CAWSVSIYGDQPQHF | TGTGCCTGGAGTGTATCCATATACGGGGATCAGCCCCAGCATTTT
TRBJ2-2 | once | TRBD1 | TRBV28 | CASSQGQGWTGELFF | TGTGCCAGCAGCCAGGGACAGGGGTGGACCGGGGAGCTGTTTTTT
TRBJ1-5 | . | . | TRBV6-6 | CASSYAGHQPQHF | TGTGCCAGCAGTTACGCGGGCCATCAGCCCCAGCATTTT
TRBJ2-2 | . | TRBD2 | TRBV5-1 | CASSLAFSGSVGTGELFF | TGCGCCAGCAGCTTGGCCTTTAGCGGGAGTGTCGGCACCGGGGAGCTGTTTTTT
TRBJ2-5 | . | . | TRBV5-4 | CASSLAGLETQYF | TGTGCCAGCAGCTTGGCAGGGTTAGAGACCCAGTACTTC
TRBJ1-1 | . | . | TRBV7-2 | CASSLEWRGSKNAFF | TGTGCCAGCAGCTTAGAGTGGAGGGGGTCTAAGAATGCTTTCTTT
TRBJ1-2 | . | . | TRBV11-2 | CASSLSIYGYTF | TGTGCCAGCAGCTTATCAATATATGGCTACACCTTC
TRBJ2-3 | . | . | TRBV29-1 | CSVEIGHTEGTDTQYF | TGCAGCGTTGAGATTGGGCACACCGAGGGGACAGATACGCAGTATTTT
TRBJ2-5 | . | . | TRBV3-1/TRBV3-2 | CASSKWAGGQETQYF | TGTGCCAGCAGCAAGTGGGCCGGGGGCCAAGAGACCCAGTACTTC
TRBJ2-7 | . | . | TRBV27 | CASRGPPGEQYF | TGTGCCAGCCGCGGTCCCCCGGGGGAGCAGTACTTC